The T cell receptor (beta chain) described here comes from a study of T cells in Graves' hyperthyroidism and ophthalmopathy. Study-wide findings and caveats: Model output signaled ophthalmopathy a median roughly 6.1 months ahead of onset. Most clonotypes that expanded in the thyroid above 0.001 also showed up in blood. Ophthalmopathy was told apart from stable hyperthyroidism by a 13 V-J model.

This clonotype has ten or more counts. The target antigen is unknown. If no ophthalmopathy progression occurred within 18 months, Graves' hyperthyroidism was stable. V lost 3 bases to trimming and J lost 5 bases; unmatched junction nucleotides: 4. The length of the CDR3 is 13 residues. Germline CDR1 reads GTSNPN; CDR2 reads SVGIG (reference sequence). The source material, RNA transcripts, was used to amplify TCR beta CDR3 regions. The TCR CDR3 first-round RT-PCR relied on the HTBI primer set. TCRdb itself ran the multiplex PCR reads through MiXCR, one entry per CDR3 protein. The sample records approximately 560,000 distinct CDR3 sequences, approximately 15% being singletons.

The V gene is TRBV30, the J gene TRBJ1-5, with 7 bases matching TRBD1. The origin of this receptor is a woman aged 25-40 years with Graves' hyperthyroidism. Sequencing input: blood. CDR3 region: CAWSRTGDQPQHF. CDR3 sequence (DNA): TGTGCCTGGAGCCGTACAGGGGATCAGCCCCAGCATTTT.